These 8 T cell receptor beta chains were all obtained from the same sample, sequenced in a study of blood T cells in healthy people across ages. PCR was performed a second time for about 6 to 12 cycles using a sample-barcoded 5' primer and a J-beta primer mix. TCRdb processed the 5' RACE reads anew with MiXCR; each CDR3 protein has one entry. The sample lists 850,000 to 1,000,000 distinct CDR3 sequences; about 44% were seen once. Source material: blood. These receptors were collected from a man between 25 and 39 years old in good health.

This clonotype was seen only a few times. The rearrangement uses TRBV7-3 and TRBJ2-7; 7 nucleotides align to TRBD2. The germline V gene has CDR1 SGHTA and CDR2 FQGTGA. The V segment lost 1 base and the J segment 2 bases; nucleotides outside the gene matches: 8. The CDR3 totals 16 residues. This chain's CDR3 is CASSLKAGQPTYEQYF. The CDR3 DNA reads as TGTGCCAGCAGCTTAAAAGCGGGGCAACCCACCTACGAGCAGTACTTC.

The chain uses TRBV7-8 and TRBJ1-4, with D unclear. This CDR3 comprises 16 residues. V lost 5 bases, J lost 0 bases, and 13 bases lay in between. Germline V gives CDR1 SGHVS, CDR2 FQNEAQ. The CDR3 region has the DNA TGTGCCAGCAGCCCAGCGCCAGCGCCAACTAATGAAAAACTGTTTTTT. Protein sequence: CASSPAPAPTNEKLFF.

CDR3 region: CASSRQGQGYEQYF. The CDR3 DNA reads as TGTGCCAGCAGCAGACAGGGGCAGGGTTACGAGCAGTACTTC. The V call is TRBV27, the J call TRBJ2-5; TRBD1 matches 8 bases. The J call is doubtful: the DNA matches TRBJ2-7 better. CDR3 size: 14 residues. Germline lookup yields CDR1 MNHEY and CDR2 SMNVEV (reference sequence).

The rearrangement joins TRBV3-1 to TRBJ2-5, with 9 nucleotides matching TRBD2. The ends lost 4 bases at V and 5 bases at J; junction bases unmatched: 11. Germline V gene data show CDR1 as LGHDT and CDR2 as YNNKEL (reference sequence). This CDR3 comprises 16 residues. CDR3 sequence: CASSPFSGGGGETQYF. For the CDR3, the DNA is TGTGCCAGCAGCCCATTTAGCGGGGGCGGAGGGGAGACCCAGTACTTC.

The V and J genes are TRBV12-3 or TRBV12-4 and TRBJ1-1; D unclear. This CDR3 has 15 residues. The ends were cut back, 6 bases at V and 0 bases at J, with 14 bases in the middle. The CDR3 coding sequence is TGTGCCAGCAGGACGTCGGCAGGCCTGAACACTGAAGCTTTCTTT. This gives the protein CASRTSAGLNTEAFF.

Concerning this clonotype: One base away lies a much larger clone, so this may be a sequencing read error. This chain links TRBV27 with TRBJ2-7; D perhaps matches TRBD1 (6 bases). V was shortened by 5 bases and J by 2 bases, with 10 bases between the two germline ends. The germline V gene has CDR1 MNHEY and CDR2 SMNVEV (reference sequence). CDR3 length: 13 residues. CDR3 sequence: CASSIGQPYEQYF. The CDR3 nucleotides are TGTGCCAGCAGTATAGGACAGCCCTACGAGCAGTACTTC.

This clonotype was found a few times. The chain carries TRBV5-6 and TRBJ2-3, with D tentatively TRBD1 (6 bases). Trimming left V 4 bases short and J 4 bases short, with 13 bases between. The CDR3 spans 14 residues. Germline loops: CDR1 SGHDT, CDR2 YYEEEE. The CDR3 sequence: CASSAPPGADTQYF. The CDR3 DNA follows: TGTGCCAGCAGCGCGCCGCCAGGGGCAGATACGCAGTATTTT.

The CDR3 sequence: CASSRQGIFSPLHF. The CDR3, as DNA: TGTGCCAGCAGCAGACAGGGCATCTTTTCACCCCTCCACTTT. The chain links TRBV21-1 to TRBJ1-6; TRBD1, as called in the table, went unchecked against the DNA. TRBV21-1 is described as a pseudogene. The CDR3 totals 14 residues.